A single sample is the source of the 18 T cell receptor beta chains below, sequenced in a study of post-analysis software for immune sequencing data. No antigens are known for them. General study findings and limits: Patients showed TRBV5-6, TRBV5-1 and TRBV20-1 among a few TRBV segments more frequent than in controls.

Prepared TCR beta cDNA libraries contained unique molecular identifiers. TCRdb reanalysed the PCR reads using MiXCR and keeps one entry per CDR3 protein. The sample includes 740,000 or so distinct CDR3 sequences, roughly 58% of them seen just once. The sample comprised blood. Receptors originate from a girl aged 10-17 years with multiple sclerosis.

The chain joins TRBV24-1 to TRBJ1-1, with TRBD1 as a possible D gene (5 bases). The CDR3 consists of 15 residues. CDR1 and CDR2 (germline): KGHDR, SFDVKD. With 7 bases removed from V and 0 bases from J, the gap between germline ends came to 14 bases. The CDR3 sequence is CATRSMWGLNTEAFF. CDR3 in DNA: TGTGCCACCAGATCCATGTGGGGGTTGAACACTGAAGCTTTCTTT.

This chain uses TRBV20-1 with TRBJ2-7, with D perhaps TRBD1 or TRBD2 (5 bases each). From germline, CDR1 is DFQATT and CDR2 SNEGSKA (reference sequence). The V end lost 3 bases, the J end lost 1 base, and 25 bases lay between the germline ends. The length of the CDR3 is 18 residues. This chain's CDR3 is CSARSSGTIYPPSYEQYF. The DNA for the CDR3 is TGCAGTGCTAGGTCATCCGGGACGATTTATCCCCCTTCCTACGAGCAGTACTTC.

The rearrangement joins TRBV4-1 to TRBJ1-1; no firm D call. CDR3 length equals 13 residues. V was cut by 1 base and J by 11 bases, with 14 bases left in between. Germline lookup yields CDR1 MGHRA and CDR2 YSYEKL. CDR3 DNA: TGCGCCAGCAGCCAAGTTGGCCTCCTGGGGGCTTTCTTT. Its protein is CASSQVGLLGAFF.

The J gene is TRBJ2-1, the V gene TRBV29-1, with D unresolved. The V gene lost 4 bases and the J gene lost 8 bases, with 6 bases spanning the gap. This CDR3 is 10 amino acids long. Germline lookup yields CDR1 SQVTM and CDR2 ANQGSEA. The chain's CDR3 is CSVGSYEQFF. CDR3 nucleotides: TGCAGCGTTGGATCGTATGAGCAGTTCTTC.

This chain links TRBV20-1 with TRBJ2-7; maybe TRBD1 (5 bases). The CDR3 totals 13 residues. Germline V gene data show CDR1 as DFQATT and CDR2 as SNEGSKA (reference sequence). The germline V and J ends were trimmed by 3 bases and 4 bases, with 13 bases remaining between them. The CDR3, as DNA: TGCAGTGCTAGGGGGCTAAACGCTTACGAGCAGTACTTC. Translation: CSARGLNAYEQYF.

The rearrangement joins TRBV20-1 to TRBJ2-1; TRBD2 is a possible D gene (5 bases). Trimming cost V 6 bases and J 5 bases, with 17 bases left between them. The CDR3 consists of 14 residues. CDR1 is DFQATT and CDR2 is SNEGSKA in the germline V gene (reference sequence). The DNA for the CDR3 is TGCAGTGCCTCTGGGCTAGTGGGAGACAATGAGCAGTTCTTC. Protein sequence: CSASGLVGDNEQFF.

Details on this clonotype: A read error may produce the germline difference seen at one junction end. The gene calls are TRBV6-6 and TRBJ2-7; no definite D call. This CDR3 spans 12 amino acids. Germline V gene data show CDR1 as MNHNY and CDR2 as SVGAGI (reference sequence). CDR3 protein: CASSHSEYEQYF. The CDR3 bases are TGTGCCAGCAGTCACTCGGAGTACGAGCAGTACTTC.

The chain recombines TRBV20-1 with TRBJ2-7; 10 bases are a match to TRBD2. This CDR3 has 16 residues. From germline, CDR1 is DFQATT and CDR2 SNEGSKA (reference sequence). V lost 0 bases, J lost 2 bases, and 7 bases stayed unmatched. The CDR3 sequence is CSARETVLAGTYEQYF. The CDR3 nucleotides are TGCAGTGCTAGAGAGACGGTACTAGCGGGGACCTACGAGCAGTACTTC.

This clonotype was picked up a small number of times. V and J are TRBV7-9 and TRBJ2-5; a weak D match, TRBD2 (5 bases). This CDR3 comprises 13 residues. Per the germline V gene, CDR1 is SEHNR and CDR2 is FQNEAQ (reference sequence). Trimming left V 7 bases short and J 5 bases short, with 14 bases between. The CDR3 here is CASKSNTGETQYF. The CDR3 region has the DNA TGTGCCAGCAAATCCAATACGGGGGAGACCCAGTACTTC.

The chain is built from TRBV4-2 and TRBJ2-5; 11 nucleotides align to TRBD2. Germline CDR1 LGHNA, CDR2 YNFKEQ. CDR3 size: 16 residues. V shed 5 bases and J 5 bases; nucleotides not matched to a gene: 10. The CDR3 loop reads CASSAGTSGFRETQYF. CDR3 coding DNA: TGTGCCAGCAGCGCCGGGACTAGCGGCTTCCGGGAGACCCAGTACTTC.

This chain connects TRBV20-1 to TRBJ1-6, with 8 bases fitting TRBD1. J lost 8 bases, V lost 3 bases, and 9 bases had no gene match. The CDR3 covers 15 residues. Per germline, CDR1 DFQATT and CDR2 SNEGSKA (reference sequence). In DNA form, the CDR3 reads TGCAGTGCTAGGAGGGGGGGGACAGGAGATTCACCCCTCCACTTT. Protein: CSARRGGTGDSPLHF.

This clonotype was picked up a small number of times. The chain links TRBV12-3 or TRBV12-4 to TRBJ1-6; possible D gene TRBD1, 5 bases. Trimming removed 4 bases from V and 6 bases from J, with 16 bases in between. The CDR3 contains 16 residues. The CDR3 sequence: CASSSQGPLGNSPLHF. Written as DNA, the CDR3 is TGTGCCAGCAGTTCCCAGGGCCCCCTGGGTAATTCACCCCTCCACTTT.

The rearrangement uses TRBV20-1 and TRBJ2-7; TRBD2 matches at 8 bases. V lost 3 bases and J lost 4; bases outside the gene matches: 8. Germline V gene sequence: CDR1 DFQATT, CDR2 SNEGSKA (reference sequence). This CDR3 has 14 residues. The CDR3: CSARNERGPYEQYF. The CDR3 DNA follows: TGCAGTGCTAGGAACGAGCGGGGGCCTTACGAGCAGTACTTC.

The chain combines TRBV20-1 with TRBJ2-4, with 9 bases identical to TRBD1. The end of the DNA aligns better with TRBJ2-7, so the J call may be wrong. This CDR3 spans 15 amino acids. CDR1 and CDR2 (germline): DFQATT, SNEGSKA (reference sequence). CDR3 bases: TGCAGTGCTAGAGAGGGACAGGGAGTTGGGTACGAGCAGTACTTC. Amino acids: CSAREGQGVGYEQYF.

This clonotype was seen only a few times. Here the CDR3 DNA reads TGCAGTGCTAGAGATCCCGTGGGAGAGACCCAGTACTTC. Residues: CSARDPVGETQYF. The chain uses TRBV20-1 and TRBJ2-5; D unclear. Trimming left V 0 bases short and J 4 bases short, with 9 bases between. There are 13 residues in the CDR3. CDR1 DFQATT and CDR2 SNEGSKA come from the germline V gene (reference sequence).

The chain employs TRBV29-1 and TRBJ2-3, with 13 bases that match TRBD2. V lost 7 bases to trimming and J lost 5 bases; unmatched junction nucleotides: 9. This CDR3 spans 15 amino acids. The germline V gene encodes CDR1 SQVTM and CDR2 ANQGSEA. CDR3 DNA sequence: TGCAGCGGTACCGGACTAGCGGGAGTAATAGATACGCAGTATTTT. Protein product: CSGTGLAGVIDTQYF.

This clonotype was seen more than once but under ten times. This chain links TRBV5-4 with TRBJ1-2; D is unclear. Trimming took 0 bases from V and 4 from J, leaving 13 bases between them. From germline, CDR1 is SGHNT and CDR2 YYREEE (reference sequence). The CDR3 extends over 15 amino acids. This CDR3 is CASSLGGVPAYGYTF. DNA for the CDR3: TGTGCCAGCAGCTTGGGTGGCGTGCCCGCCTATGGCTACACCTTC.

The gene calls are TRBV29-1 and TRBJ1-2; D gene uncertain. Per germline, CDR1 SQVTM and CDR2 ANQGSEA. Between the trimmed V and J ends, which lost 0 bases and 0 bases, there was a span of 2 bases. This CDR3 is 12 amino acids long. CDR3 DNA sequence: TGCAGCGTTGAAGAGGCTAACTATGGCTACACCTTC. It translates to CSVEEANYGYTF.